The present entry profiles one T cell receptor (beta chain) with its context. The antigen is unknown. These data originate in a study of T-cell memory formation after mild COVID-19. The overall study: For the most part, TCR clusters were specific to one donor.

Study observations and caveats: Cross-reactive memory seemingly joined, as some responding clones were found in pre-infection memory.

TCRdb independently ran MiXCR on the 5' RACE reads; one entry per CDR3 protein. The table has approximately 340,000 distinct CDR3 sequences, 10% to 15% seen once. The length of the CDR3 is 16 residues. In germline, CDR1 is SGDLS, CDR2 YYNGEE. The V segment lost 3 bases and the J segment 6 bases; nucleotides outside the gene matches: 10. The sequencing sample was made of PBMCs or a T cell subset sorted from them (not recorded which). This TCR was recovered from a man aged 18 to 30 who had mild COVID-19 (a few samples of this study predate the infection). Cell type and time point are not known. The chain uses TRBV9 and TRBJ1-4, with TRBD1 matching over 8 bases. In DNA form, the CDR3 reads TGTGCCAGCAGCGAGTCCCCGGACAGGGTTGATGAAAAACTGTTTTTT. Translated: CASSESPDRVDEKLFF. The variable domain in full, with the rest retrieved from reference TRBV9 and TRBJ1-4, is DSGVTQTPKHLITATGQRVTLRCSPRSGDLSVYWYQQSLDQGLQFLIQYYNGEERAKGNILERFSAQQFPDLHSELNLSSLELGDSALYFCASSESPDRVDEKLFFGSGTQLSVL.